What follows is one T cell receptor beta chain and its context. The antigen is undetermined. 5'RACE template switching added a universal primer site and UMIs to TCR cDNA. TCRdb processed the 5' RACE reads anew with MiXCR; each CDR3 protein has one entry. The data contain approximately 330,000 distinct CDR3 sequences, about an eighth of them singletons. This sample was included in a study of T cells after yellow fever vaccination. Study-wide context: Where fractions had low cell numbers, libraries were prepared from them with the SMART-Seq v4 Ultra Low Input RNA kit. Findings of the study overall: Across the CD4 and CD8 compartments, a small share of clonotypes was present in both.

Germline CDR1 is MGHRA and CDR2 is YSYEKL. Trimming left V 4 bases short and J 4 bases short, with 12 bases between. The CDR3 is made up of 14 amino acids. This TCR was sampled from a man younger than 35 who received the YFV17D yellow fever vaccine. The chain joins TRBV4-1 to TRBJ2-3; D perhaps matches TRBD2 (5 bases). The specimen comprised CD4+ T cells sorted from PBMCs, sampled 15 days after the yellow fever booster vaccination. The CDR3 loop is CASSPRTLSDTQYF. DNA of the CDR3: TGCGCCAGCAGCCCCCGGACTCTGTCAGATACGCAGTATTTT.